This T cell receptor (beta chain) was identified in a study of T cell clonotyping in hematopoietic cell transplantation. Germline V gene lookup returns CDR1 SNHLY and CDR2 FYNNEI. There are 14 residues in the CDR3. V lost 6 bases and J 8 bases, leaving 19 bases between the germline ends. Profiled with immunoSEQ multiplex PCR; TCRdb holds only in-frame clones, not every one. The data hold under 10,000 clones, with 70% to 90% observed a single time. The sequencing used PBMCs, collected 180 days after allogeneic stem cell transplant. J is TRBJ1-2 and V is TRBV2; no reliable D call. The origin of this receptor is a human patient who had an allogeneic stem cell transplant, so the T cells may come from the graft donor. The donor label of this sample is uncertain. Some clones in this sample may be carry-over from other donors' samples. The CDR3 loop is CASSRAGPQLGYTF. CDR3 in DNA: TGTGCCAGCAGCCGAGCCGGGCCTCAGCTGGGCTACACCTTC.